This TCR beta chain was obtained from a study of shared clonotypes between healthy human individuals. Assay execution proceeded at the deep level. It was across several immunoSEQ plates that each subset's genomic DNA was evenly split. The protocol was immunoSEQ multiplex PCR, while the TCRdb copy is restricted to in-frame clones and leaves out a portion. The sample gives over a million clones, 98% of which show up once; 0.36% is in the top ten. Study-level findings and limits: Read depth was anticipated to influence clonotype sharing among donors.

The CDR3 contains 13 residues. J was trimmed by 6 bases and V by 3 bases; bases with no gene match: 2. Germline lookup yields CDR1 SGDLS and CDR2 YYNGEE. On this clone: The antigen remains undetermined.

The material sequenced was naive CD4+ T cells sorted from blood. The subset: CD45RA+ positively selected. The origin of this receptor is a man aged 30 to 45 in good health. This chain joins TRBV9 and TRBJ2-2, with 7 bases that match TRBD1. CDR3 residues: CASSGGQAGELFF. The CDR3 region has the DNA TGTGCCAGCAGCGGCGGACAGGCCGGGGAGCTGTTTTTT.